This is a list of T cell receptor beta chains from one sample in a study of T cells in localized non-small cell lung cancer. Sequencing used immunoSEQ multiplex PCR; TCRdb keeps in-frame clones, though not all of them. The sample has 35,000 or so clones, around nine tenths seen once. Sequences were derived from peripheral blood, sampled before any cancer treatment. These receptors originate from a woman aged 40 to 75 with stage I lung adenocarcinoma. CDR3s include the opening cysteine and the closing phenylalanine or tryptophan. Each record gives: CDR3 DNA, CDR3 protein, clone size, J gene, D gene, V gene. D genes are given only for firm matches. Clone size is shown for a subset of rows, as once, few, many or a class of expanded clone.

CDR3nt: TGTGCCTATTGGGACAGGTCTCGCTATGGCTACACCTTC; CDR3aa: CAYWDRSRYGYTF; abundance: few; j_gene: TRBJ1-2; d_gene: TRBD1; v_gene: TRBV28
CDR3nt: TGTGCCAGCAGGCAGACAGGGATTTATGGCTACACCTTC; CDR3aa: CASRQTGIYGYTF; abundance: NA; j_gene: TRBJ1-2; d_gene: TRBD1; v_gene: TRBV6-5
CDR3nt: TGTGCCAGCAGTTTACCGGGGCGCAATCAGCCCCAGCATTTT; CDR3aa: CASSLPGRNQPQHF; abundance: NA; j_gene: TRBJ1-5; d_gene: NA; v_gene: TRBV28
CDR3nt: TGTGCCAGCAGGGACAGGGGAGGAAACACCATATATTTT; CDR3aa: CASRDRGGNTIYF; abundance: NA; j_gene: TRBJ1-3; d_gene: TRBD1; v_gene: TRBV11-2
CDR3nt: TGTGCCACCCACAGATTAGCTCCCGGGTCAGATACGCAGTATTTT; CDR3aa: CATHRLAPGSDTQYF; abundance: NA; j_gene: TRBJ2-3; d_gene: NA; v_gene: TRBV27
CDR3nt: TGCGCCAGCAGCATAAGTATGACAGGGCGGTCTACGCAGTATTTT; CDR3aa: CASSISMTGRSTQYF; abundance: NA; j_gene: TRBJ2-3; d_gene: TRBD1; v_gene: TRBV4-1
CDR3nt: TGTGCCAGCAGTTCTCCGGGACACAACTCCTACGAGCAGTACTTC; CDR3aa: CASSSPGHNSYEQYF; abundance: NA; j_gene: TRBJ2-7; d_gene: NA; v_gene: TRBV27
CDR3nt: TGCGCCAGCAGCCAAGGGACTAGCGGGGGGTTCAATGAGCAGTTCTTC; CDR3aa: CASSQGTSGGFNEQFF; abundance: NA; j_gene: TRBJ2-1; d_gene: TRBD2; v_gene: TRBV4-3
CDR3nt: TGTGCTGCCGGGGGATCCTTAATTTACGAGCAGTACTTC; CDR3aa: CAAGGSLIYEQYF; abundance: NA; j_gene: TRBJ2-7; d_gene: NA; v_gene: TRBV5-3
CDR3nt: TGTGCCAGCAGCTTGGCTTCTACTATCTCCTACGAGCAGTACTTC; CDR3aa: CASSLASTISYEQYF; abundance: once; j_gene: TRBJ2-7; d_gene: NA; v_gene: TRBV5-5
CDR3nt: TGTGCCAGCAGTTCTCGACAGGGGAGGACCGGGGAGCTGTTTTTT; CDR3aa: CASSSRQGRTGELFF; abundance: few; j_gene: TRBJ2-2; d_gene: TRBD1; v_gene: TRBV28
CDR3nt: TGTGCCAGCAGCTTGGGGGCTGTCAGGGAAGAGACCCAGTACTTC; CDR3aa: CASSLGAVREETQYF; abundance: few; j_gene: TRBJ2-5; d_gene: NA; v_gene: TRBV5-4
CDR3nt: TGTGCCAGCAGCTTCAGACAGGGGGCAAGCTACGAGCAGTACTTC; CDR3aa: CASSFRQGASYEQYF; abundance: few; j_gene: TRBJ2-7; d_gene: TRBD1; v_gene: TRBV9
CDR3nt: TGTGCCAGCAAAAGGCAGATGAACACTGAAGCTTTCTTT; CDR3aa: CASKRQMNTEAFF; abundance: NA; j_gene: TRBJ1-1; d_gene: NA; v_gene: TRBV2
CDR3nt: TGTGCCAGCACCATAGGAGCGGTAAACACTGAAGCTTTCTTT; CDR3aa: CASTIGAVNTEAFF; abundance: NA; j_gene: TRBJ1-1; d_gene: NA; v_gene: TRBV4-2
CDR3nt: TGCAGCGTTGAAGGCGGGATATTGAACACTGAAGCTTTCTTT; CDR3aa: CSVEGGILNTEAFF; abundance: NA; j_gene: TRBJ1-1; d_gene: NA; v_gene: TRBV29-1
CDR3nt: TGTGCCAGCAACAGGGCCGGGCGTGGCATTCAGTACTTC; CDR3aa: CASNRAGRGIQYF; abundance: once; j_gene: TRBJ2-4; d_gene: NA; v_gene: TRBV28
CDR3nt: TGTGCCAGCTCACCACCGGGGACAGCAAGCTATGGCTACACCTTC; CDR3aa: CASSPPGTASYGYTF; abundance: NA; j_gene: TRBJ1-2; d_gene: TRBD1; v_gene: TRBV18
CDR3nt: TGTGCCAGCTCACCACCTCGGGGTAATTCTAACTATGGCTACACCTTC; CDR3aa: CASSPPRGNSNYGYTF; abundance: NA; j_gene: TRBJ1-2; d_gene: NA; v_gene: TRBV18
CDR3nt: TGTGCCAGCAGTTTGAGGGGGGGGATTGGATATGGCTACACCTTC; CDR3aa: CASSLRGGIGYGYTF; abundance: once; j_gene: TRBJ1-2; d_gene: NA; v_gene: TRBV27
CDR3nt: TGTGCCAGTAGTACCCCGGGGACAGGGAACCCCGAGCAGTACTTC; CDR3aa: CASSTPGTGNPEQYF; abundance: NA; j_gene: TRBJ2-7; d_gene: TRBD1; v_gene: TRBV19
CDR3nt: TGTGCCAGCACGGAGGGGACGAACACTGAAGCTTTCTTT; CDR3aa: CASTEGTNTEAFF; abundance: NA; j_gene: TRBJ1-1; d_gene: NA; v_gene: TRBV2
CDR3nt: TGCGCCAGCAGACAGGGACGGAGCTCTGGGGCCAACGTCCTGACTTTC; CDR3aa: CASRQGRSSGANVLTF; abundance: few; j_gene: TRBJ2-6; d_gene: NA; v_gene: TRBV10-2
CDR3nt: TGTGCCAGCAGTCCTGGGGGGGGCAGTAATGAAAAACTGTTTTTT; CDR3aa: CASSPGGGSNEKLFF; abundance: NA; j_gene: TRBJ1-4; d_gene: NA; v_gene: TRBV28
CDR3nt: TGTGCCAGCTCACCAGTCCAGGAAGGCTATGGCTACACCTTC; CDR3aa: CASSPVQEGYGYTF; abundance: once; j_gene: TRBJ1-2; d_gene: NA; v_gene: TRBV18
CDR3nt: TGCGCCAGCAGCCAAGTGGGGGGAAACACCATATATTTT; CDR3aa: CASSQVGGNTIYF; abundance: NA; j_gene: TRBJ1-3; d_gene: NA; v_gene: TRBV4-3
CDR3nt: TGTGCCAGCAGTTACGGGACAGGGCTCTACGAGCAGTACTTC; CDR3aa: CASSYGTGLYEQYF; abundance: NA; j_gene: TRBJ2-7; d_gene: TRBD1; v_gene: TRBV27
CDR3nt: TGTGCCAGTAGTCGACGTTGGGGGGAGCTGTTTTTT; CDR3aa: CASSRRWGELFF; abundance: NA; j_gene: TRBJ2-2; d_gene: NA; v_gene: TRBV19
CDR3nt: TGTGCCAGCAGTTTCCAGGACATCTACGAGCAGTACTTC; CDR3aa: CASSFQDIYEQYF; abundance: NA; j_gene: TRBJ2-7; d_gene: NA; v_gene: TRBV27
CDR3nt: TGTGCCAGCAGCTTTTCCAATGAGCAGTTCTTC; CDR3aa: CASSFSNEQFF; abundance: NA; j_gene: TRBJ2-1; d_gene: NA; v_gene: TRBV5-6
CDR3nt: TGTGCCAGCAGTTCCGGCAGGGCCTATGGCTACACCTTC; CDR3aa: CASSSGRAYGYTF; abundance: NA; j_gene: TRBJ1-2; d_gene: NA; v_gene: TRBV28
CDR3nt: TGTGCCAGTAGGGTCAGACCAGGAACCGGTGTGGATACGCAGTATTTT; CDR3aa: CASRVRPGTGVDTQYF; abundance: once; j_gene: TRBJ2-3; d_gene: NA; v_gene: TRBV19
CDR3nt: TGTGCCAGCAGTTACTCCGACAGGGGCCCCAATTCCCTGTTTTTT; CDR3aa: CASSYSDRGPNSLFF; abundance: NA; j_gene: TRBJ1-4; d_gene: TRBD1; v_gene: TRBV6-5